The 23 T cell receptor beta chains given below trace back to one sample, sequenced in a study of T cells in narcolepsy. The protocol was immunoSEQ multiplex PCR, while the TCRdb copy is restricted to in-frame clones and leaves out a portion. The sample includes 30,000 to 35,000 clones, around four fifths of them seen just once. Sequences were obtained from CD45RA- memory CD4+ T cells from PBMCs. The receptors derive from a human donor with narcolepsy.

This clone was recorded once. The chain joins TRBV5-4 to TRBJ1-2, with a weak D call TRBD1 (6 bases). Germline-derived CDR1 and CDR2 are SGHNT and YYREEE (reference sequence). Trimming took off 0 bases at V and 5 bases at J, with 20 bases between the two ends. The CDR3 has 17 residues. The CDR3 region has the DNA TGTGCCAGCAGCTTGGGAGGGAGGGGGTCGGGAACATATGGCTACACCTTC. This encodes CASSLGGRGSGTYGYTF.

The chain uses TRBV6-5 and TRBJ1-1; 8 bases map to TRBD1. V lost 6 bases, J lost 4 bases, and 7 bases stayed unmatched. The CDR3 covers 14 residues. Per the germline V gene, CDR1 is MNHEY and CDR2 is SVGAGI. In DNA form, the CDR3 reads TGTGCCAGCAGCACAGGGGGAGGAGGCACTGAAGCTTTCTTT. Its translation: CASSTGGGGTEAFF.

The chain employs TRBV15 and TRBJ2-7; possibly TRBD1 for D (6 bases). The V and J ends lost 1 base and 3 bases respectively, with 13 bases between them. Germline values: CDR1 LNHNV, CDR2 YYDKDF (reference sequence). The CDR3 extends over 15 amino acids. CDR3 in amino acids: CATSRGGTGFYEQYF. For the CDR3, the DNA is TGTGCCACCAGCAGAGGGGGCACAGGGTTCTACGAGCAGTACTTC.

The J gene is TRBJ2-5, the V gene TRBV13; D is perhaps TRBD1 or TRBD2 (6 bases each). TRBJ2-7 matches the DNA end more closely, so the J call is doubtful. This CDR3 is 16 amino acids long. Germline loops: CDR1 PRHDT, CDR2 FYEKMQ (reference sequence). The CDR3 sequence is CASRHTGSGRTYEQYF. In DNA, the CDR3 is TGTGCCAGCAGACACACAGGGAGTGGGAGGACCTACGAGCAGTACTTC.

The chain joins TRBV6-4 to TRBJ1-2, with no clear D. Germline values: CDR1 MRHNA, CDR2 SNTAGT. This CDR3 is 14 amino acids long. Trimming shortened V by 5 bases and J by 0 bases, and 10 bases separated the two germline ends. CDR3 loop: CASSPSVANYGYTF. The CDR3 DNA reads TGTGCCAGCAGTCCCAGCGTGGCTAACTATGGCTACACCTTC.

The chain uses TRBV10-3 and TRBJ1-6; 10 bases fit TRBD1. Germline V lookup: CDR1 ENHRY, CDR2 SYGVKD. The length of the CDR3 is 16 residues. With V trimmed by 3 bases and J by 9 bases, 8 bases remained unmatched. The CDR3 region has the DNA TGTGCCATCAGTGAATATGGGACAGGGGAGAGTTCACCCCTCCACTTT. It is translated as CAISEYGTGESSPLHF.

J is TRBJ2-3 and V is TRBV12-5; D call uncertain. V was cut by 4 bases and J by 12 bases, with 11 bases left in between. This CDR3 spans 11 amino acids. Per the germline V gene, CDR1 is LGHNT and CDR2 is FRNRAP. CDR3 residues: CASGSGNRQYF. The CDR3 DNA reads TGTGCTAGTGGTTCGGGTAATCGTCAGTATTTT. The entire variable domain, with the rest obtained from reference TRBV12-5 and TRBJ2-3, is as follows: DARVTQTPRHKVTEMGQEVTMRCQPILGHNTVFWYRQTMMQGLELLAYFRNRAPLDDSGMPKDRFSAEMPDATLATLKIQPSEPRDSAVYFCASGSGNRQYFGPGTRLTVL.

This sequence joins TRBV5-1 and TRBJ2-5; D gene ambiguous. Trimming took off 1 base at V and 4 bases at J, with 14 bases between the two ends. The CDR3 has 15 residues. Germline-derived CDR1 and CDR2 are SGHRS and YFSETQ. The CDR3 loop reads CASSLSSQATETQYF. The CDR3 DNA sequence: TGCGCCAGCAGCTTGTCCTCTCAAGCGACAGAGACCCAGTACTTC.

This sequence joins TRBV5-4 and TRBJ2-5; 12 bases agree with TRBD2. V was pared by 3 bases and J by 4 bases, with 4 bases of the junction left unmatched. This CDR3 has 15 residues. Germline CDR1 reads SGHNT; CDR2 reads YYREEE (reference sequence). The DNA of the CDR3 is TGTGCCAGCAGCTCCGGGACTAGCGGGCGAGAGACCCAGTACTTC. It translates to CASSSGTSGRETQYF.

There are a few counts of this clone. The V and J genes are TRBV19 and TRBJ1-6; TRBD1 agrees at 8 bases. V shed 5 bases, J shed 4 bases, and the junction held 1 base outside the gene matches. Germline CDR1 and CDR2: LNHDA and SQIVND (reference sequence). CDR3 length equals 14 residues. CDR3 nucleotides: TGTGCCAGTAGTCGACAGGGGTATAATTCACCCCTCCACTTT. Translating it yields CASSRQGYNSPLHF.

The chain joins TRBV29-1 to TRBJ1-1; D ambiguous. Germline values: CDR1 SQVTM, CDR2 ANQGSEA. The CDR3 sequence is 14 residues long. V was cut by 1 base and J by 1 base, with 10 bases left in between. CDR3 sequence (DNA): TGCAGCGTTGAAGGGGCAGGCGGGAACACTGAAGCTTTCTTT. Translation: CSVEGAGGNTEAFF.

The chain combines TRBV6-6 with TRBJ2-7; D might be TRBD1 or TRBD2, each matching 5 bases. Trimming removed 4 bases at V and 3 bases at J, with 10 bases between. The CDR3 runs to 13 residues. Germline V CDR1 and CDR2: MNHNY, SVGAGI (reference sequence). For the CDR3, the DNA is TGTGCCAGCAGTTCGGGACCGGGCTACGAGCAGTACTTC. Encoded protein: CASSSGPGYEQYF.

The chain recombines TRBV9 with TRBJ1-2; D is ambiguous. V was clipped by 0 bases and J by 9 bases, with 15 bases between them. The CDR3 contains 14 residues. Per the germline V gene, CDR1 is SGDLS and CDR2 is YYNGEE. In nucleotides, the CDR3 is TGTGCCAGCAGCGTAGACGTGATCGGGGTGAGCTACACCTTC. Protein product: CASSVDVIGVSYTF.

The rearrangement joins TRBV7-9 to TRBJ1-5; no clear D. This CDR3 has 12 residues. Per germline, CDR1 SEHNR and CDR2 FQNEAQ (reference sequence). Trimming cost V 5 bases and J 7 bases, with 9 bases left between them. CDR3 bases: TGTGCCAGCAGCGGTGTAGGGCAGCCCCAGCATTTT. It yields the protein CASSGVGQPQHF.

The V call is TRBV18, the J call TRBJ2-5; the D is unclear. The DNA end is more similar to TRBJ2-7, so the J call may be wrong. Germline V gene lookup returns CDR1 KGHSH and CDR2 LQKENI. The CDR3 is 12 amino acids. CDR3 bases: TGTGCCAGCTCACCTCGAGCCTACGAGCAGTACTTC. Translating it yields CASSPRAYEQYF.

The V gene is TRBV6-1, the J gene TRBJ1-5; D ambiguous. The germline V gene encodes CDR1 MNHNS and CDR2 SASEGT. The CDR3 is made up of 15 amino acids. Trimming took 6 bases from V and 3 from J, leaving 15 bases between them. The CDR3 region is CASSEGWDPNQPQHF. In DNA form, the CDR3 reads TGTGCCAGCAGCGAGGGCTGGGATCCCAATCAGCCCCAGCATTTT.

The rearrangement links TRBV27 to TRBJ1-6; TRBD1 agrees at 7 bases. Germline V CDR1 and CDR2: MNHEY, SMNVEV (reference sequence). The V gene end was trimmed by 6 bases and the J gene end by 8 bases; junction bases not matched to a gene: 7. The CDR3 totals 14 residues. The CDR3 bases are TGTGCCAGCAGACTAGGGGGCGTTCATTCACCCCTCCACTTT. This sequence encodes CASRLGGVHSPLHF.

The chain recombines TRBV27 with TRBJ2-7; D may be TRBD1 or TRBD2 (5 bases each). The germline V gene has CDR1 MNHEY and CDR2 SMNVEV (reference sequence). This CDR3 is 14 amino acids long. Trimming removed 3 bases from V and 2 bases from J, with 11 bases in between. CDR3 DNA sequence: TGTGCCAGCAGTTTTAGGGACGGAGCCTACGAGCAGTACTTC. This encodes CASSFRDGAYEQYF.

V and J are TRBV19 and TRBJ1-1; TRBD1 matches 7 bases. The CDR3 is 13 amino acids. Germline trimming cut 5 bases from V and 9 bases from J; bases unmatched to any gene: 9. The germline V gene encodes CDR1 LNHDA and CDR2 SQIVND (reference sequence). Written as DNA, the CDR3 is TGTGCCAGTAGTCCTCGGACAGGAGGGAAAGCTTTCTTT. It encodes CASSPRTGGKAFF.

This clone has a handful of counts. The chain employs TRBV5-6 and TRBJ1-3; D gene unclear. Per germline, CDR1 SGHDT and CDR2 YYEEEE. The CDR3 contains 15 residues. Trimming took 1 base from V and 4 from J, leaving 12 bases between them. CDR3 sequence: CASSLSYGTGNTIYF. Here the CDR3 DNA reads TGTGCCAGCAGCTTGTCATATGGAACGGGAAACACCATATATTTT.

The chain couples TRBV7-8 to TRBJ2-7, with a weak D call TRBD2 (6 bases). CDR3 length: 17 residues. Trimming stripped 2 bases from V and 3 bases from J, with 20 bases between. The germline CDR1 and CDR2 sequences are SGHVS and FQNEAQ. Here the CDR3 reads CASSLNPPGSGGYEQYF. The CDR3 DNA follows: TGTGCCAGCAGCTTAAACCCGCCAGGATCCGGGGGCTACGAGCAGTACTTC.

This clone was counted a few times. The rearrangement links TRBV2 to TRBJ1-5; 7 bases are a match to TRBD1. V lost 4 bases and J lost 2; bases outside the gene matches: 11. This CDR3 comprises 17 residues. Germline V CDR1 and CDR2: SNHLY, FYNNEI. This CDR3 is CASSATYDRVRNQPQHF. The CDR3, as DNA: TGTGCCAGCAGTGCCACCTACGACAGGGTTCGCAATCAGCCCCAGCATTTT.

The CDR3 bases are TGTGCCAGCTCACCGGGGACAGGAGCTTTCACTGAAGCTTTCTTT. Its protein product is CASSPGTGAFTEAFF. The gene calls are TRBV18 and TRBJ1-1; TRBD1 aligns across 8 bases. The germline CDR1 and CDR2 sequences are KGHSH and LQKENI. This CDR3 has 15 amino acids. J was trimmed by 4 bases and V by 3 bases; bases with no gene match: 7.